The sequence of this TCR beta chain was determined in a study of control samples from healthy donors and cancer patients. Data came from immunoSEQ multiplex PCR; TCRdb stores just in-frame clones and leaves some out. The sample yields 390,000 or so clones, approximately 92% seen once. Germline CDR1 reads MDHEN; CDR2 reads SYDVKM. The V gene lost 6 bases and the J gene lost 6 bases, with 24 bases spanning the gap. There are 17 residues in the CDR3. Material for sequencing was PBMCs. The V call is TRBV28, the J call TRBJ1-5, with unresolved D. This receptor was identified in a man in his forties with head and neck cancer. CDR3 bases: TGTGCCAGCAGCCCTCCCCCGGGTGTAGGGATGAGTCAGCCCCAGCATTTT. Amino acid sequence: CASSPPPGVGMSQPQHF.